This entry is about one T cell receptor (beta chain). These data originate in a study of cytomegalovirus exposure and HLA in healthy donors. PCR employed 60 Vbeta and 13 Jbeta primers. Repertoires were generated with immunoSEQ multiplex PCR, while TCRdb's copy carries only in-frame clones and drops some. The repertoire holds about 170,000 clones, with approximately 80% as singletons. Germline CDR1 MDHEN, CDR2 SYDVKM. The J segment lost 5 bases and the V segment lost 6 bases, leaving 7 bases of the junction unmatched. The CDR3 length is 15 residues. Input material: PBMCs. The clonotype was recovered from a woman aged 18-29 years in good health and CMV-seronegative. The chain joins TRBV28 to TRBJ1-1, with 12 bases that match TRBD1. The CDR3 spells CASSGTGGRNTEAFF. In DNA, the CDR3 is TGTGCCAGCAGCGGGACAGGGGGCCGAAATACTGAAGCTTTCTTT.